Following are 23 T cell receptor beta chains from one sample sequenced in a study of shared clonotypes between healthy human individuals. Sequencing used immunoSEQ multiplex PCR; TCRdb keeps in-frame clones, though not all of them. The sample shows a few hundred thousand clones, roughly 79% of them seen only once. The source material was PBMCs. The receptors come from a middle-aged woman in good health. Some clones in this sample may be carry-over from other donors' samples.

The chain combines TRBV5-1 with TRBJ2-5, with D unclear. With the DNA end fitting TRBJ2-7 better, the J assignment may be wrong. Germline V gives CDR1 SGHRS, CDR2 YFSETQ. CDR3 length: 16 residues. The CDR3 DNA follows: TGCGCCAGCAGCCCCTCAGGTGCGGCGGACCCCCACGAGCAGTACTTC. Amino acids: CASSPSGAADPHEQYF.

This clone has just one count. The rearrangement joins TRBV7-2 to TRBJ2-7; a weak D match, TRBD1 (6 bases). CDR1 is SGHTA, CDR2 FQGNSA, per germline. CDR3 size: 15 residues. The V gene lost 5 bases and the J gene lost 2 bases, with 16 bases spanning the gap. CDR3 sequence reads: CASSAGTNGPYEQYF. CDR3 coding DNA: TGTGCCAGCAGCGCCGGGACAAACGGACCCTACGAGCAGTACTTC.

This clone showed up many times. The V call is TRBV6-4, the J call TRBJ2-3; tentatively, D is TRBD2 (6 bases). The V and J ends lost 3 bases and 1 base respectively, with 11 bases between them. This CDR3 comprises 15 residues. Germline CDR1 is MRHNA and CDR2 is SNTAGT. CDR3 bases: TGTGCCAGCAGTGAAGGAGGGAGCGGCACAGATACGCAGTATTTT. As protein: CASSEGGSGTDTQYF.

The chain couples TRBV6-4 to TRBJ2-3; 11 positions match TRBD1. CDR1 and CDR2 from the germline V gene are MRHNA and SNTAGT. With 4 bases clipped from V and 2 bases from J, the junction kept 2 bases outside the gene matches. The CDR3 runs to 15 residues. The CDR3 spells CASSGGQGDTDTQYF. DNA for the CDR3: TGTGCCAGCAGTGGGGGACAGGGGGACACAGATACGCAGTATTTT.

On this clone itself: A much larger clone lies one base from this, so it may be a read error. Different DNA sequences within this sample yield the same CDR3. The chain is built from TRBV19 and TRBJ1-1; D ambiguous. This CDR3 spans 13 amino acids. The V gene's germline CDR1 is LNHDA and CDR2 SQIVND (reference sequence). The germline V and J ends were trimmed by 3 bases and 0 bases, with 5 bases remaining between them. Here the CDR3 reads CASSIGVNTEAFF. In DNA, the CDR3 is TGTGCCAGTAGTATTGGGGTGAACACTGAAGCTTTCTTT.

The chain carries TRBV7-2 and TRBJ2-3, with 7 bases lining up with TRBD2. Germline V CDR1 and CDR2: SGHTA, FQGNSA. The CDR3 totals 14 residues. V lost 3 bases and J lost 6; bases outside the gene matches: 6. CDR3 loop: CASSLLSGDDTQYF. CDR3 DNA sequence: TGTGCCAGCAGCTTGTTGAGCGGGGACGATACGCAGTATTTT.

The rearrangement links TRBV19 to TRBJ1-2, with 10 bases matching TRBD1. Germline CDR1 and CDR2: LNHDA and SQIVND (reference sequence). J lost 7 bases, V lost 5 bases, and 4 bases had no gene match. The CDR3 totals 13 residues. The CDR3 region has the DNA TGTGCCAGTAGTCCGAGGGACAGGGGTGGCTACACCTTC. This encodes CASSPRDRGGYTF.

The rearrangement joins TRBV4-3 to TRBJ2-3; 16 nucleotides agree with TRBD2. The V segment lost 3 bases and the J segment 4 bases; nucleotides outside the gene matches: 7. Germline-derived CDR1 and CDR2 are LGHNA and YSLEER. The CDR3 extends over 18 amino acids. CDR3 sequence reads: CASSQGTSGRAVADTQYF. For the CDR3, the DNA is TGCGCCAGCAGCCAGGGGACTAGCGGGAGGGCCGTCGCAGATACGCAGTATTTT.

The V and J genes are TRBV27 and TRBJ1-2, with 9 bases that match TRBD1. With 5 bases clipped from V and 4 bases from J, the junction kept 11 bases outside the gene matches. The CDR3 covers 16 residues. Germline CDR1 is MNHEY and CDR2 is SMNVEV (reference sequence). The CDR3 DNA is TGTGCCAGCAGTCCAGGGTGGGACAGGGCCGCCTATGGCTACACCTTC. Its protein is CASSPGWDRAAYGYTF.

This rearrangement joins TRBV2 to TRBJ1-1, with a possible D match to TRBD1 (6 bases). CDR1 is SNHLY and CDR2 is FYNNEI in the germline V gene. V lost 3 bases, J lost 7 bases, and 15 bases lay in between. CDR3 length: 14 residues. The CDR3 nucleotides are TGTGCCAGCAGTGAGTCGACAGGATTATTTGAAGCTTTCTTT. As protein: CASSESTGLFEAFF.

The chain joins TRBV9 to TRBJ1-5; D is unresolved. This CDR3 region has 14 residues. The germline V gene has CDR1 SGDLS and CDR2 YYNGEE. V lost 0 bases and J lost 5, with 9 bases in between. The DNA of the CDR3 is TGTGCCAGCAGCGTAGACGGGGTGGATCAGCCCCAGCATTTT. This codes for CASSVDGVDQPQHF.

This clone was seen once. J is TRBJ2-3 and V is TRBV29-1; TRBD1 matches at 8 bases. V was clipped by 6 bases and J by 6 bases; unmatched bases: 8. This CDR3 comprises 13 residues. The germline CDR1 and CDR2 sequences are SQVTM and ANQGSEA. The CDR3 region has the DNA TGCAGCGTCCGGACAGGGTTAAAGGATACGCAGTATTTT. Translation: CSVRTGLKDTQYF.

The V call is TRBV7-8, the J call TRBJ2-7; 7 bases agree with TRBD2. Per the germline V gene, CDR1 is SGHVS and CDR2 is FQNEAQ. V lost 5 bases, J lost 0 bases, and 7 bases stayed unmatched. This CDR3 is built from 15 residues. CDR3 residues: CASSQSGVISYEQYF. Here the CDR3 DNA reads TGTGCCAGCAGCCAAAGCGGGGTGATCTCCTACGAGCAGTACTTC.

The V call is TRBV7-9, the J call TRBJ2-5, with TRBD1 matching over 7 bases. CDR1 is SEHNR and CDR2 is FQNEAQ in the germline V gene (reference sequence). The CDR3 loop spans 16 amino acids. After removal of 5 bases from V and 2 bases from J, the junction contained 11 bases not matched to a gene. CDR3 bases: TGTGCCAGCAGCCCGGGACAGAGAAATTATCAAGAGACCCAGTACTTC. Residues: CASSPGQRNYQETQYF.

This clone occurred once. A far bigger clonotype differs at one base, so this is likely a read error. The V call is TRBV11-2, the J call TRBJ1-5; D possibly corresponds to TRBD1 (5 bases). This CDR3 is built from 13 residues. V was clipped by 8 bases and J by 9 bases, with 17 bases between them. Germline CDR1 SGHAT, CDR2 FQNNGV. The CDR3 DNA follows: TGTGCCAGCGGCCTCCGGAGGGACGCGCCCCAGCATTTT. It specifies CASGLRRDAPQHF.

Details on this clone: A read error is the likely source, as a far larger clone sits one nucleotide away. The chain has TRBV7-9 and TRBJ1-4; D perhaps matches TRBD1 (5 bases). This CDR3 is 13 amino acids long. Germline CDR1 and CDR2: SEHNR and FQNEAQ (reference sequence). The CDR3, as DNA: TGTGCCGGCAGCTTTGGGGGTGAGGGAAAACTGTTTTTT. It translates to CAGSFGGEGKLFF.

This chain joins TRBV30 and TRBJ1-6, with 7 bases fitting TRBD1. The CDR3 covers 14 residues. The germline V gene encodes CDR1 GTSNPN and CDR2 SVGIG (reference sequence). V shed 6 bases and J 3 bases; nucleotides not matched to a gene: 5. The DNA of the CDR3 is TGTGCCTGCAAGACAGGGAACTATAATTCACCCCTCCACTTT. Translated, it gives CACKTGNYNSPLHF.

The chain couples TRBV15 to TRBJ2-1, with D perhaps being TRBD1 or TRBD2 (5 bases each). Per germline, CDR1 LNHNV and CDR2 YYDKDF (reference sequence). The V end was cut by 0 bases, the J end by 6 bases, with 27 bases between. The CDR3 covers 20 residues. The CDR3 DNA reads TGTGCCACCAGCAGAGATCGTTTCCGGGACGGACCACTTAGAAGCAATGAGCAGTTCTTC. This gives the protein CATSRDRFRDGPLRSNEQFF.

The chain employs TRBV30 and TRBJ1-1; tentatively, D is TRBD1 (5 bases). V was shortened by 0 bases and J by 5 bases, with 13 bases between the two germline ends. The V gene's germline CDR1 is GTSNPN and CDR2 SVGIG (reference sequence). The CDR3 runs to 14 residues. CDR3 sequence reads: CAWSVSRAGTEAFF. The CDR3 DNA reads TGTGCCTGGAGTGTGTCCAGGGCGGGGACTGAAGCTTTCTTT. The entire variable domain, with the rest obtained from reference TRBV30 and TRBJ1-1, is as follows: SQTIHQWPATLVQPVGSPLSLECTVEGTSNPNLYWYRQAAGRGLQLLFYSVGIGQISSEVPQNLSASRPQDRQFILSSKKLLLSDSGFYLCAWSVSRAGTEAFFGQGTRLTVV.

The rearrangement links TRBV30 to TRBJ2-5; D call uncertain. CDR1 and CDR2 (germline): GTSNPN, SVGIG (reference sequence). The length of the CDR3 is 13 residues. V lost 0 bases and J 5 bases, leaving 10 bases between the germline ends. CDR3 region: CAWSVEFRETQYF. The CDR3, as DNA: TGTGCCTGGAGTGTGGAGTTTAGGGAGACCCAGTACTTC.

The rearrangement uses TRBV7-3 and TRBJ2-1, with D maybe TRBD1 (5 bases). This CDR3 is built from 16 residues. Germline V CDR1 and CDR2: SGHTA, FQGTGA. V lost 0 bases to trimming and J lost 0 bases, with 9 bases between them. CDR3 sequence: CASSLTTVSSYNEQFF. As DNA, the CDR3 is TGTGCCAGCAGCTTAACGACAGTAAGCTCCTACAATGAGCAGTTCTTC.

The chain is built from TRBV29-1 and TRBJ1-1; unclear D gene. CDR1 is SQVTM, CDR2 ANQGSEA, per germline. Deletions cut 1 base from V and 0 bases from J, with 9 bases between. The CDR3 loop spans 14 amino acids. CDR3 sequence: CSVEGHTMNTEAFF. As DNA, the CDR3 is TGCAGCGTTGAAGGGCACACAATGAACACTGAAGCTTTCTTT.

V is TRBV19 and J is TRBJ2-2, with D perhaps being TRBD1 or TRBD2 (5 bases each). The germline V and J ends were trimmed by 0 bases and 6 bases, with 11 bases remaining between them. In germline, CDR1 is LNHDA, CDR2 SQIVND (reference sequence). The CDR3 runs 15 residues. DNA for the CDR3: TGTGCCAGTAGTATAGAGGGGACGGAGGCCGGGGAGCTGTTTTTT. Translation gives CASSIEGTEAGELFF.